This section outlines one T cell receptor (beta chain) sequence together with its context. Its antigen is undetermined. The sample belongs to a study of identical twins. Germline lookup yields CDR1 LNHDA and CDR2 SQIVND (reference sequence). The CDR3 runs 15 residues. Trimming pared 9 bases from V and 7 bases from J, leaving 22 bases between. All of the donors were Caucasians in good health. TCRdb independently ran MiXCR on the 5' RACE reads; one entry per CDR3 protein. The sample lists 1,800,000 or so distinct CDR3 sequences; less than 40% were seen once. Overall study findings and caveats: Memory repertoires lacked the insertion deficit that abundant cord blood beta clonotypes showed. Researchers caution that invariant MAIT and iNKT cells could partly confound zero-insertion analyses.

The sequence derives from a newborn girl in good health. The V gene is TRBV19, the J gene TRBJ2-1; a weak D match, TRBD1 (5 bases). The sample was cord blood. The CDR3 sequence: CASSHFRQGGNEQFF. The CDR3 nucleotides read TGTGCCAGCTCTCATTTCCGGCAGGGTGGAAATGAGCAGTTCTTC.